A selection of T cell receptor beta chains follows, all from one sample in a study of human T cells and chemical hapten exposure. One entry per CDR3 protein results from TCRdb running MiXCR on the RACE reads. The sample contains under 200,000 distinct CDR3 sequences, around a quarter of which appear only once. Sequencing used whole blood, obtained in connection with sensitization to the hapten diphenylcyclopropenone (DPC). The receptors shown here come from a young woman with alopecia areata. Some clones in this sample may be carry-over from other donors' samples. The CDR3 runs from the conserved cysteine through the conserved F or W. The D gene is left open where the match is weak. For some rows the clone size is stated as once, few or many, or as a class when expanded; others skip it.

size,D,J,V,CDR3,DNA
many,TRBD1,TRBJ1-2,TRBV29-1,CSVLRQGYGYTF,TGCAGCGTCCTTCGACAGGGTTATGGCTACACCTTC
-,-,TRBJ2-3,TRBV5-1,CASSPGRETDTQYF,TGCGCCAGCAGCCCTGGCCGGGAGACAGATACGCAGTATTTT
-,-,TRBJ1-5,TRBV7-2,CASSSRRDSNQPQHF,TGTGCCAGCAGCTCCCGGAGGGATAGCAATCAGCCCCAGCATTTT
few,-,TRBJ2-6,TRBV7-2,CASSLRGGSGANVLTF,TGTGCCAGCAGCTTGAGAGGGGGCTCTGGGGCCAACGTCCTGACTTTC
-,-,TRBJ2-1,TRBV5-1,CASSPDGRTYNEQFF,TGCGCCAGCAGCCCCGACGGACGAACCTACAATGAGCAGTTCTTC
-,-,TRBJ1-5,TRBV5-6,CASSLAVSNQPQHF,TGTGCCAGCAGCTTAGCAGTAAGCAATCAGCCCCAGCATTTT
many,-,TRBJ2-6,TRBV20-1,CSARDGLPRERANVLTF,TGCAGTGCTAGAGATGGGCTCCCGCGCGAGAGGGCCAACGTCCTGACTTTC
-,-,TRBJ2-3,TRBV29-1,CSVPADTQYF,TGCAGCGTACCGGCAGATACGCAGTATTTT
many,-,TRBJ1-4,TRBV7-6,CASSPSRVYEKLFF,TGTGCCAGCAGTCCAAGCAGGGTTTATGAAAAACTGTTTTTT
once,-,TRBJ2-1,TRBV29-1,CSVEGGIWGSYNEQFF,TGCAGCGTTGAGGGCGGAATATGGGGCTCCTACAATGAGCAGTTCTTC
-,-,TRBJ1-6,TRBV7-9,CASSPTDVSPLHF,TGTGCCAGCAGCCCAACGGATGTGTCACCCCTCCACTTT
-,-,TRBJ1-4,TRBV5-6,CASSLGQTFNEKLFF,TGTGCCAGCAGCCTAGGACAGACCTTTAATGAAAAACTGTTTTTT
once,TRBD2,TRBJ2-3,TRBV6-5,CASSWTSGSEDTQYF,TGTGCCAGCAGTTGGACTAGCGGGAGCGAGGATACGCAGTATTTT
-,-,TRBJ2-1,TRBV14,CASATHNEQFF,TGTGCCAGCGCGACCCACAATGAGCAGTTCTTC
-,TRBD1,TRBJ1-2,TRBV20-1,CSARVNRGRIGYTF,TGCAGTGCTAGGGTAAACAGGGGGCGCATTGGCTACACCTTC
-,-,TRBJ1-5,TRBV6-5,CASSYSPNQPQHF,TGTGCCAGCAGTTACTCTCCCAATCAGCCCCAGCATTTT
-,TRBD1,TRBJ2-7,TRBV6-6,CASSYADRENEQYF,TGTGCCAGCAGTTACGCGGACAGGGAGAACGAGCAGTACTTC
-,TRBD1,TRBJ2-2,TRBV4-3,CASRRDRGYTGELFF,TGCGCCAGCAGAAGGGACAGGGGGTACACCGGGGAGCTGTTTTTT
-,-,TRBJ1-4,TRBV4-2,CASSPYRNEKLFF,TGTGCCAGCAGTCCTTACCGGAATGAAAAACTGTTTTTT
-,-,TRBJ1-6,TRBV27,CASSLPTGASSYNSPLHF,TGTGCCAGCAGTTTACCCACAGGAGCCAGCTCCTATAATTCACCCCTCCACTTT
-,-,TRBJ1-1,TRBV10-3,CAIRGQRNTEAFF,TGTGCCATCAGAGGACAGCGGAACACTGAAGCTTTCTTT
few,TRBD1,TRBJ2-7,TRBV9,CASSVGGTATYEQYF,TGTGCCAGCAGCGTAGGGGGGACAGCTACCTACGAGCAGTACTTC
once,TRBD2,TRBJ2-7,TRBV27,CASSLLAGKAYEQYF,TGTGCCAGCAGCCTACTAGCGGGAAAGGCCTACGAGCAGTACTTC
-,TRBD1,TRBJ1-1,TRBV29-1,CSAAGQPNTEAFF,TGCAGCGCCGCGGGACAGCCAAACACTGAAGCTTTCTTT
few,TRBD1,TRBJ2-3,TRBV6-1,CASSSDRGTDTQYF,TGTGCCAGCAGTTCGGACAGGGGGACAGATACGCAGTATTTT
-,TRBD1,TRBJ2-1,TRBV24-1,CATSDSGTGTYNEQFF,TGTGCCACCAGTGACTCCGGGACAGGTACATACAATGAGCAGTTCTTC
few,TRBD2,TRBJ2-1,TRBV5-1,CASSLEASGGGEQFF,TGCGCCAGCAGCTTGGAGGCTAGCGGGGGCGGGGAGCAGTTCTTC
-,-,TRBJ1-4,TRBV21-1,CASSKNTTKVGDWEKLFF,TGTGCCAGCAGCAAAAATACCACAAAGGTGGGGGATTGGGAAAAACTGTTTTTT
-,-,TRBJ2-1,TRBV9,CASSVAQASSYNEQFF,TGTGCCAGCAGCGTGGCCCAGGCGAGCTCCTACAATGAGCAGTTCTTC
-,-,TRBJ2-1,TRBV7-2,CASSLVADSYNEQFF,TGTGCCAGCAGCTTAGTTGCGGACTCCTACAATGAGCAGTTCTTC
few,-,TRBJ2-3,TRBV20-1,CSALRARATDTQYF,TGCAGTGCCCTAAGGGCTAGGGCCACAGATACGCAGTATTTT
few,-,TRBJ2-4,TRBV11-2,CASSLEKRLNIQYF,TGTGCCAGCAGCTTAGAGAAAAGGCTAAACATTCAGTACTTC
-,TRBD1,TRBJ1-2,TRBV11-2,CASSLNPGTAKIRGYTF,TGTGCCAGCAGCCTTAATCCCGGGACAGCTAAGATTCGGGGCTACACCTTC
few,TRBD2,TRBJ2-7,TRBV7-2,CASSSPREIYEQYF,TGTGCCAGCAGCTCCCCGCGGGAGATCTACGAGCAGTACTTC
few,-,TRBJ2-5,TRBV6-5,CASSYTTATARETQYF,TGTGCCAGCAGTTACACGACAGCTACCGCCCGAGAGACCCAGTACTTC
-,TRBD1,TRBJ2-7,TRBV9,CASSVGQGSNEQYF,TGTGCCAGCAGCGTAGGACAGGGATCGAACGAGCAGTACTTC
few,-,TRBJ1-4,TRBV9,CASSGTATNEKLFF,TGTGCCAGCAGCGGGACAGCAACTAATGAAAAACTGTTTTTT
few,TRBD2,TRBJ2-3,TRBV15,CATSRDRGEEYF,TGTGCCACCAGCAGAGATCGGGGGGAGGAGTATTTT
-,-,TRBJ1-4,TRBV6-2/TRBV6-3,CASTDGNEKLFF,TGTGCCAGCACCGATGGGAATGAAAAACTGTTTTTT
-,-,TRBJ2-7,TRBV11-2,CASSLVVVEQYF,TGTGCCAGCAGCTTAGTGGTGGTCGAGCAGTACTTC
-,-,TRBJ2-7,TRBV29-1,CSVEGGTYEKQYF,TGCAGCGTTGAGGGCGGGACCTACGAGAAGCAGTACTTC
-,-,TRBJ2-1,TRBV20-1,CSARRAGVTYNEQFF,TGCAGTGCTAGAAGGGCAGGGGTGACCTACAATGAGCAGTTCTTC
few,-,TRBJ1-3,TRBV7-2,CASSLPTAGNTIYF,TGTGCCAGCAGCTTACCGACAGCTGGAAACACCATATATTTT
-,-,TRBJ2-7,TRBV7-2,CASSLELGTTYEQYF,TGTGCCAGCAGCTTAGAGTTGGGCACGACCTACGAGCAGTACTTC
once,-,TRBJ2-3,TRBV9,CASSAGVVASTDTQYF,TGTGCCAGCAGCGCCGGGGTGGTAGCTAGCACAGATACGCAGTATTTT
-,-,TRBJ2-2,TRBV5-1,CASGSSGELFF,TGCGCCAGCGGTAGTTCCGGGGAGCTGTTTTTT
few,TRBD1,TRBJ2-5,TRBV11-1,CASSPQGVETQYF,TGTGCCAGCAGCCCACAGGGGGTAGAGACCCAGTACTTC
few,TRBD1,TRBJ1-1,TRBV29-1,CSVTRGRTEAFF,TGCAGCGTTACGAGGGGGCGTACTGAAGCTTTCTTT
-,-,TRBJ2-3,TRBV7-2,CASSLTPALTDTQYF,TGTGCCAGCAGCTTAACGCCCGCCCTTACAGATACGCAGTATTTT
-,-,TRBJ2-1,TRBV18,CASSPAVSSYNEQFF,TGTGCCAGCTCCCCGGCCGTTAGCTCCTACAATGAGCAGTTCTTC
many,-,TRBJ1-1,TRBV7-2,CASSFSPNTEAFF,TGTGCCAGCAGCTTCTCACCGAACACTGAAGCTTTCTTT